This T cell receptor beta chain came from a study of blood T cell repertoires in COVID-19. Authors' processing steps: Researchers report that nucleated cell counts were estimated from reference gene primer amplification. Libraries were prepared by immunoSEQ multiplex PCR; TCRdb keeps only in-frame clonotypes and omits some of them. That table furnishes V, J and clone size, whereas the DNA furnished D and trimming. This table holds around 390,000 clones, approximately 87% found once. Per the germline V gene, CDR1 is MNHEY and CDR2 is SMNVEV (reference sequence). The CDR3 covers 15 residues. Trimming cost V 5 bases and J 4 bases; bases outside gene matches: 5.

The source is a woman in her forties or fifties who had recovered from COVID-19. Specimen: PBMCs or T cells enriched from blood (not recorded which). V gene TRBV27 combines with J gene TRBJ2-5; TRBD1 matches 12 bases. CDR3 sequence (DNA): TGTGCCAGCAGTCGGGGGACAGGGGGCGTAGAGACCCAGTACTTC. Translating it yields CASSRGTGGVETQYF.